This is a list of T cell receptor beta chains from one sample in a study of identical twins. TCRdb recomputed calls from the 5' RACE reads with MiXCR, one row per CDR3 protein. The table records 470,000 or so distinct CDR3 sequences, 20% to 25% of them present only once. The sample was also linked to a second study, of T cells expressing NK-cell markers.

The material sequenced was CD4+ T cells sorted from blood. All receptors derive from a woman younger than 30 in good health. CDR3s include the opening cysteine and the closing phenylalanine or tryptophan. D genes are given only for firm matches. Rows give clone size only sometimes, using once, few, many, or a class for an expanded clone.

>15|TRBJ2-5|-|TRBD2|TRBV3-1
CASSRRLAGGETQYF
TGTGCCAGCAGCCGAAGACTAGCGGGGGGGGAGACCCAGTACTTC
>12|TRBJ1-3|many|-|TRBV12-3/TRBV12-4
CASSLSANTIYF
TGTGCCAGCAGTTTAAGCGCTAACACCATATATTTT
>13|TRBJ2-1|-|-|TRBV9
CASSVGLPDEQFF
TGTGCCAGCAGCGTAGGTCTCCCCGATGAGCAGTTCTTC
>16|TRBJ2-5|-|-|TRBV7-2
CASSLSSGTHQETQYF
TGTGCCAGCAGCTTGTCTTCCGGGACACACCAAGAGACCCAGTACTTC
>16|TRBJ2-1|-|TRBD2|TRBV20-1
CSARGTSGSSYNEQFF
TGCAGTGCTAGGGGGACTAGCGGGAGTTCGTACAATGAGCAGTTCTTC
>14|TRBJ1-5|few|-|TRBV20-1
CSARVTGSNQPQHF
TGCAGTGCTAGAGTTACGGGCAGCAATCAGCCCCAGCATTTT
>13|TRBJ2-2|few|TRBD1|TRBV20-1
CSARTGGSGELFF
TGCAGTGCCAGGACAGGGGGATCCGGGGAGCTGTTTTTT
>14|TRBJ2-7|few|TRBD1|TRBV5-1
CASTDRGSSYEQYF
TGCGCCAGCACGGACAGGGGAAGCTCCTACGAGCAGTACTTC
>12|TRBJ2-1|-|-|TRBV7-2
CASEELYNEQFF
TGTGCCAGCGAGGAGCTTTACAATGAGCAGTTCTTC
>15|TRBJ2-1|-|-|TRBV28
CATLSPTSSYNEQFF
TGTGCCACCCTATCTCCCACGAGCTCCTACAATGAGCAGTTCTTC
>14|TRBJ2-3|few|-|TRBV20-1
CSALQERGTDTQYF
TGCAGTGCTCTACAGGAGCGGGGCACAGATACGCAGTATTTT
>14|TRBJ1-2|few|-|TRBV10-3
CAITADGAYYGYTF
TGTGCCATCACCGCTGACGGGGCCTACTATGGCTACACCTTC
>16|TRBJ1-6|few|TRBD1|TRBV7-2
CASSASTGAPNSPLHF
TGTGCCAGCAGCGCCTCTACAGGGGCACCTAATTCACCCCTCCACTTT
>13|TRBJ1-1|-|TRBD1|TRBV29-1
CSVASTGGTEAFF
TGCAGCGTTGCTAGTACAGGGGGCACTGAAGCTTTCTTT
>14|TRBJ1-1|-|TRBD1|TRBV6-2/TRBV6-3
CASRPDRVYTEAFF
TGTGCCAGCAGGCCCGACAGGGTATACACTGAAGCTTTCTTT
>17|TRBJ2-1|few|-|TRBV6-2/TRBV6-3
CASSYVPGMSSYNEQFF
TGTGCCAGCAGTTATGTACCGGGCATGAGCTCCTACAATGAGCAGTTCTTC
>17|TRBJ2-2|-|TRBD2|TRBV7-2
CASSYRPAGGHTGELFF
TGTGCCAGCAGCTATCGCCCAGCGGGAGGGCACACCGGGGAGCTGTTTTTT
>14|TRBJ1-2|few|-|TRBV6-1
CASYIRGRNYGYTF
TGTGCCAGCTATATCAGGGGACGGAACTATGGCTACACCTTC
>14|TRBJ2-7|few|-|TRBV5-1
CASSFEMTDRYRNF
TGCGCCAGCAGCTTTGAAATGACGGACCGCTACCGGAACTTC
>13|TRBJ1-5|many|-|TRBV6-6
CASSQGLHQPQHF
TGTGCCAGCAGTCAAGGCCTCCATCAGCCCCAGCATTTT
>14|TRBJ2-7|-|-|TRBV5-8
CASSSGDSFYEQYF
TGTGCCAGCAGCTCGGGGGACAGCTTCTACGAGCAGTACTTC
>11|TRBJ1-1|-|-|TRBV2
CASGTERLAFF
TGTGCCAGCGGTACGGAACGGTTAGCTTTCTTT
>13|TRBJ1-1|-|TRBD1|TRBV25-1
CASRTGGGLKAFF
TGTGCCAGCAGGACAGGGGGCGGACTCAAAGCTTTCTTT
>14|TRBJ1-5|-|-|TRBV6-1
CASSREGGGQPQHF
TGTGCCAGCAGTAGGGAGGGAGGAGGGCAGCCCCAGCATTTT
>15|TRBJ2-3|few|-|TRBV6-4
CASSLVRGPTDTQYF
TGTGCCAGCAGCCTAGTGCGGGGCCCCACAGATACGCAGTATTTT
>13|TRBJ1-1|-|-|TRBV6-2/TRBV6-3
CASKGSGRTEAFF
TGTGCCAGCAAGGGGTCAGGGCGGACTGAAGCTTTCTTT
>16|TRBJ2-1|few|TRBD2|TRBV5-1
CASSLRGTSGYNEQFF
TGCGCCAGCAGCTTGAGGGGGACTAGCGGTTACAATGAGCAGTTCTTC
>14|TRBJ1-4|-|-|TRBV20-1
CSAPQGTLGEKLFF
TGCAGTGCTCCCCAGGGGACACTGGGGGAAAAACTGTTTTTT
>14|TRBJ2-1|few|-|TRBV27
CASSLSMGAYEQFF
TGTGCCAGCAGTTTATCGATGGGGGCTTATGAGCAGTTCTTC
>12|TRBJ1-6|-|-|TRBV20-1
CSAHWLTGPLHF
TGCAGTGCCCATTGGCTAACAGGACCCCTCCACTTT
>15|TRBJ2-2|-|-|TRBV9
CASSVVGGDTGELFF
TGTGCCAGCAGCGTAGTCGGGGGTGACACCGGGGAGCTGTTTTTT
>15|TRBJ1-6|-|TRBD1|TRBV20-1
CSATQGGGGDSPLHF
TGCAGTGCTACCCAGGGTGGAGGGGGCGACTCACCCCTCCACTTT
>15|TRBJ2-7|-|-|TRBV10-3
CAISESGILGSKQYF
TGTGCCATCAGTGAGTCGGGCATCCTGGGGTCCAAGCAGTACTTC
>12|TRBJ1-2|many|-|TRBV6-2/TRBV6-3
CASSYATWGYTF
TGTGCCAGCAGTTACGCAACGTGGGGCTACACCTTC
>12|TRBJ2-5|-|-|TRBV6-1
CASSEMSETQYF
TGTGCCAGCAGTGAGATGTCGGAGACCCAGTACTTC
>15|TRBJ1-2|few|-|TRBV27
CASKGSMQGLYGYTF
TGTGCCAGCAAGGGTTCGATGCAGGGACTGTATGGCTACACCTTC
>11|TRBJ2-1|few|-|TRBV20-1
CSARKGNEQFF
TGCAGTGCCCGGAAAGGGAATGAGCAGTTCTTC
>11|TRBJ1-2|-|-|TRBV7-9
CASSARTGYTF
TGTGCCAGCAGCGCGAGGACAGGCTACACCTTC
>16|TRBJ2-2|-|TRBD2|TRBV5-1
CASGASGGPLGGELFF
TGCGCCAGTGGAGCTTCGGGGGGGCCACTCGGCGGGGAGCTGTTTTTT
>13|TRBJ2-7|-|-|TRBV29-1
CSVGTYLTYEQYF
TGCAGCGTTGGAACATACCTAACCTACGAGCAGTACTTC
>14|TRBJ2-2|-|-|TRBV6-1
CASRELTRTGELFF
TGTGCCAGCAGGGAGCTGACAAGGACCGGGGAGCTGTTTTTT
>13|TRBJ2-7|few|-|TRBV6-6
CASSAPSVHEQYF
TGTGCCAGCAGTGCGCCCAGCGTCCACGAGCAGTACTTC
>14|TRBJ1-6|many|-|TRBV6-2/TRBV6-3
CASSPGSQNSPLHF
TGTGCCAGCAGCCCGGGATCACAGAATTCACCCCTCCACTTT
>14|TRBJ2-5|-|TRBD1|TRBV7-9
CASSPGQYQETQYF
TGTGCCAGCAGCCCGGGACAGTACCAAGAGACCCAGTACTTC
>14|TRBJ2-5|-|-|TRBV18
CASSPPRLEETQYF
TGTGCCAGCTCACCACCCCGTTTGGAGGAGACCCAGTACTTC
>14|TRBJ2-3|few|-|TRBV20-1
CSAYREGRTDTQYF
TGCAGTGCTTACAGGGAGGGGAGAACAGATACGCAGTATTTT
>15|TRBJ2-3|few|-|TRBV7-9
CASSLAGLGTDTQYF
TGTGCCAGCAGCTTAGCAGGACTGGGCACAGATACGCAGTATTTT
>17|TRBJ2-6|few|-|TRBV10-3
CAISESAQTSGANVLTF
TGTGCCATCAGTGAGTCAGCACAGACCTCTGGGGCCAACGTCCTGACTTTC
>14|TRBJ2-3|-|-|TRBV2
CASKDYFNTDTQYF
TGTGCCAGCAAAGACTACTTCAACACAGATACGCAGTATTTT
>14|TRBJ2-5|few|-|TRBV7-9
CASSLRGGDETQYF
TGTGCCAGCAGCTTAAGAGGGGGAGACGAGACCCAGTACTTC